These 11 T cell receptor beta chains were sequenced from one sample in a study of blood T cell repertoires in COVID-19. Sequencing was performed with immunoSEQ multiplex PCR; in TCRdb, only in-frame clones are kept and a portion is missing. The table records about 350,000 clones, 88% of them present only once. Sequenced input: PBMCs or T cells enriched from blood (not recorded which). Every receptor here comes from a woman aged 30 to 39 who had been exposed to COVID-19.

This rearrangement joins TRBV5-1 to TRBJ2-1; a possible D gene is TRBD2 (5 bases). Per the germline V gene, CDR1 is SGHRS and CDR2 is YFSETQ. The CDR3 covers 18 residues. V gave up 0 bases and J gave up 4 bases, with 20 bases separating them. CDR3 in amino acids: CASSLGGSGLSSYNEQFF. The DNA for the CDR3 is TGCGCCAGCAGCTTGGGAGGGTCCGGACTGTCCAGTTACAATGAGCAGTTCTTC.

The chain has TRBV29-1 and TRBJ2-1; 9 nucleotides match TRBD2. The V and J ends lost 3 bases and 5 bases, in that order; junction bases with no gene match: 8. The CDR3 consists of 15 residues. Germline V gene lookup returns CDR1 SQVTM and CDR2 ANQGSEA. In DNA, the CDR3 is TGCAGCGTTGATCGGTCTAGCGGGATCAACAATGAGCAGTTCTTC. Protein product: CSVDRSSGINNEQFF.

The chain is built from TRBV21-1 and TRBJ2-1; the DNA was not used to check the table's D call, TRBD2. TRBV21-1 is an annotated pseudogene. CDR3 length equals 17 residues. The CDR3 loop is CASSKPASGMNYNEQFF. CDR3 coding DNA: TGTGCCAGCAGCAAACCCGCTAGCGGGATGAACTACAATGAGCAGTTCTTC.

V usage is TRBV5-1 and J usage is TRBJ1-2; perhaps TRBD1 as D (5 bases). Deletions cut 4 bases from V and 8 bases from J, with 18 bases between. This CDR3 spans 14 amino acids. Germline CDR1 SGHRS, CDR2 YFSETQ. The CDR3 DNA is TGCGCCAGCAGCCCAGGGTTGCCAGGAGTAGGCTACACCTTC. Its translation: CASSPGLPGVGYTF.

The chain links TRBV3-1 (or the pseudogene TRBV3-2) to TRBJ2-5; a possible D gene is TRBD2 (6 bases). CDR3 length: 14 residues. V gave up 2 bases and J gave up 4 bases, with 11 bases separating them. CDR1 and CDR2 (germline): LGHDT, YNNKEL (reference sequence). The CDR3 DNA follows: TGTGCCAGCAGCCAAAAGGGGACTTCAGAGACCCAGTACTTC. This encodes CASSQKGTSETQYF.

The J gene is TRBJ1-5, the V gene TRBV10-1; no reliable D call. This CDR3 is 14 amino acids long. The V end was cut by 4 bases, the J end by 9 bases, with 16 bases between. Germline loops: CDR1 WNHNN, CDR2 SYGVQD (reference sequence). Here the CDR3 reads CASSGRADFRPQHF. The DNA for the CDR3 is TGCGCCAGCAGTGGGAGGGCCGACTTTCGGCCCCAGCATTTT.

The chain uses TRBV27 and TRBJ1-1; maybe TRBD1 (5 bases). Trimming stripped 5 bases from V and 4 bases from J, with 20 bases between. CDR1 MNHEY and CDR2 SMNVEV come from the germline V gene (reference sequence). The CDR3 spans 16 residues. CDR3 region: CASSLTSSGGVTEAFF. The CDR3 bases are TGTGCCAGCAGTCTAACGAGTTCGGGGGGGGTCACTGAAGCTTTCTTT.

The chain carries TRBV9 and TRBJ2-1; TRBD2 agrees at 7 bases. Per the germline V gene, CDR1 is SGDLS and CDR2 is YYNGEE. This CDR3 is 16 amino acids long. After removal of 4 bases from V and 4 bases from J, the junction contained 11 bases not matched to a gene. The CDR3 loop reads CASSSLGGRTYNEQFF. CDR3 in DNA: TGTGCCAGCAGCTCCCTCGGCGGGAGAACGTACAATGAGCAGTTCTTC.

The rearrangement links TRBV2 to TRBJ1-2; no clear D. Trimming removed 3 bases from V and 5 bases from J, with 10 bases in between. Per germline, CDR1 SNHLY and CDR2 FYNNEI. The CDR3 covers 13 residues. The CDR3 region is CASSDRRGYGYTF. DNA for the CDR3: TGTGCCAGCAGTGACAGACGGGGATATGGCTACACCTTC.

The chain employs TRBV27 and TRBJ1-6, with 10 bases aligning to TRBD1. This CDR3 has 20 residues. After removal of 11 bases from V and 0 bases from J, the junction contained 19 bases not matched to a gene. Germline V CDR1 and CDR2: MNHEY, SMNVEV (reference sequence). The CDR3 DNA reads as TGTGCCCGGGGGGGGGCAGAGGGACAGGGGTCCAGCTCCTATAATTCACCCCTCCACTTT. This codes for CARGGAEGQGSSSYNSPLHF.

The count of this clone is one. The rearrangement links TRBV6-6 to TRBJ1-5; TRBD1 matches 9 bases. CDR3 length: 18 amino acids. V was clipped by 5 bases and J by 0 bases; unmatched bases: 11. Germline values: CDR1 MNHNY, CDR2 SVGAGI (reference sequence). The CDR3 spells CASSPTTGGRYSNQPQHF. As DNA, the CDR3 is TGTGCCAGCAGTCCAACGACAGGGGGTCGATATAGCAATCAGCCCCAGCATTTT.